This entry concerns a single T cell receptor beta chain. The target antigen is unknown. Repertoires were generated with immunoSEQ multiplex PCR, while TCRdb's copy carries only in-frame clones and drops some. The sample has about 140,000 clones, over 90% seen once. The CDR3 has 17 amino acids. The trim removed 1 base at V and 6 bases at J, leaving 5 bases unmatched. The V gene's germline CDR1 is SGHVS and CDR2 FQNEAQ. The sample is drawn from a study of T cell responses to AZD1222 COVID-19 vaccine. Broader study findings: Unmutated variant regions reportedly attract nearly half of all spike-specific TCRs. CD4 TCRs associated with vaccination spanned spike, dominating at 160-218 and 743-854. The breadth and depth of Spike-specific TCRs increased once two AZD1222 doses had been given. Seropositivity was recorded at baseline in only a handful of AZD1222 recipients.

The sample here was peripheral blood, taken on day 0 of AZD1222 vaccination. The chain couples TRBV7-8 to TRBJ2-3; TRBD2 agrees at 15 bases. The sequence came from an adult in good health. The CDR3 DNA reads TGTGCCAGCAGCTTAGGGACTAGCGGGGGGGCAGTCGATACGCAGTATTTT. Amino acids: CASSLGTSGGAVDTQYF.